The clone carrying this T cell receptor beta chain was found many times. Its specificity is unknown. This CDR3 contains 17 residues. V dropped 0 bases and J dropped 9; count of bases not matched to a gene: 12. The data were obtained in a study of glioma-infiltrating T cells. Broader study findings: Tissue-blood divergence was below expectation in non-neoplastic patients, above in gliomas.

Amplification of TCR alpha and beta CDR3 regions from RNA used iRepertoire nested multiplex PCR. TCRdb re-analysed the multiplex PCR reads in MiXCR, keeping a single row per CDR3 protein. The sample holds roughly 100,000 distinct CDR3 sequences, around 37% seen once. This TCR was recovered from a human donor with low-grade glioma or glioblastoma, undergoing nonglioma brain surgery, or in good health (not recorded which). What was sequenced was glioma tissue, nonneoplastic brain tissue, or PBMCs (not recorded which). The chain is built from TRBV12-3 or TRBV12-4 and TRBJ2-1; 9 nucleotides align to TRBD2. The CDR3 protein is CASSLALRLAGDLEQFF. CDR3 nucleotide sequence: TGTGCCAGCAGTTTAGCTTTACGGTTAGCGGGAGACCTTGAGCAGTTCTTC.